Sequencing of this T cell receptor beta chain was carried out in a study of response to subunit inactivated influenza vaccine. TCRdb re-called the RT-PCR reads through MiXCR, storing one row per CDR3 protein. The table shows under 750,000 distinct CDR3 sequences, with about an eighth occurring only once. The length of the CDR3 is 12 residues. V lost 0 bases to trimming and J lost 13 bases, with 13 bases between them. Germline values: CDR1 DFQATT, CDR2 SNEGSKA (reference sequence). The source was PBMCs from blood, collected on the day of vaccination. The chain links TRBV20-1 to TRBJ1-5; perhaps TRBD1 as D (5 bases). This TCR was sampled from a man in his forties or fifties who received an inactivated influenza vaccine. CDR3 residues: CSARDKGTGQHF. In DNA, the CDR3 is TGCAGTGCTAGAGATAAGGGGACGGGGCAGCATTTT.